The next 31 T cell receptor beta chains were all read from a single sample in a study of T-cell memory formation after mild COVID-19. TCRdb recomputed calls from the 5' RACE reads with MiXCR, one row per CDR3 protein. The sample has approximately 100,000 distinct CDR3 sequences; 17% are singletons. Sequenced input: PBMCs or a T cell subset sorted from them (not recorded which). These receptors were taken from an adult woman who had mild COVID-19 (a few samples of this study predate the infection). Cell type and time point are not known.

This chain joins TRBV12-3 or TRBV12-4 and TRBJ2-5; D unclear. CDR3 length equals 13 residues. V lost 3 bases, J lost 5 bases, and 10 bases lay in between. CDR3 sequence reads: CASSFPGGETQYF. The DNA for the CDR3 is TGTGCCAGCAGTTTTCCAGGTGGGGAGACCCAGTACTTC.

The chain employs TRBV10-3 and TRBJ2-1; 11 bases line up with TRBD2. Looked up from germline, CDR1 is ENHRY and CDR2 is SYGVKD. The CDR3 has 16 amino acids. V lost 5 bases to trimming and J lost 8 bases; unmatched junction nucleotides: 11. The CDR3, as DNA: TGTGCCATCAGTCCTAAAGGGACTAGCGGCCCCGATGAGCAGTTCTTC. Translating it yields CAISPKGTSGPDEQFF.

The sample holds a few counts of this clonotype. J is TRBJ1-1 and V is TRBV20-1; 9 nucleotides line up with TRBD1. Germline CDR1 reads DFQATT; CDR2 reads SNEGSKA (reference sequence). V lost 3 bases and J lost 4; bases outside the gene matches: 15. The CDR3 spans 17 residues. CDR3 region: CSARGTGFESTGTEAFF. CDR3 nucleotides: TGCAGTGCTAGGGGGACAGGGTTTGAATCCACCGGCACTGAAGCTTTCTTT.

This chain links TRBV11-3 with TRBJ2-1; 11 bases agree with TRBD2. There are 18 residues in the CDR3. From germline, CDR1 is SGHNT and CDR2 YENEEA. Germline trimming cut 5 bases from V and 4 bases from J; bases unmatched to any gene: 13. This chain's CDR3 is CASSPRVAGGPVYNEQFF. CDR3 nucleotide sequence: TGTGCCAGCAGCCCCAGGGTAGCGGGAGGGCCGGTATACAATGAGCAGTTCTTC.

A few counts support this clonotype. The chain employs TRBV11-1 and TRBJ2-3; D not certain. This CDR3 contains 15 residues. Between the trimmed V and J ends, which lost 2 bases and 3 bases, there was a span of 12 bases. Germline CDR1 SGHAT, CDR2 FQDESV (reference sequence). CDR3 coding DNA: TGTGCCAGCAGCTTATCCAGTCATGGAACAGATACGCAGTATTTT. Translated, it gives CASSLSSHGTDTQYF.

Many counts were recorded for this clonotype. This rearrangement joins TRBV2 to TRBJ1-5; D gene unclear. CDR3 length: 11 residues. In germline, CDR1 is SNHLY, CDR2 FYNNEI. V was pared by 1 base and J by 5 bases, with 0 bases between. The CDR3 sequence is CASSEDQPQHF. The CDR3, as DNA: TGTGCCAGCAGTGAAGATCAGCCCCAGCATTTT.

This clonotype was observed a handful of times. J is TRBJ2-1 and V is TRBV2, with 8 bases that match TRBD1. The CDR3 totals 14 residues. Per the germline V gene, CDR1 is SNHLY and CDR2 is FYNNEI. V trimming: 6 bases; J trimming: 0 bases; junction bases outside the gene matches: 1. The CDR3 sequence: CASRGQASYNEQFF. In nucleotides, the CDR3 is TGTGCCAGCAGGGGACAGGCCTCCTACAATGAGCAGTTCTTC.

The rearrangement uses TRBV6-5 and TRBJ2-5; D uncertain. The V end lost 2 bases, the J end lost 9 bases, and 10 bases lay between the germline ends. The CDR3 is made up of 12 amino acids. Germline-derived CDR1 and CDR2 are MNHEY and SVGAGI. CDR3 sequence reads: CASSYGGGPQYF. CDR3 bases: TGTGCCAGCAGTTACGGCGGTGGACCCCAGTACTTC.

This clonotype showed up just a few times. The rearrangement links TRBV6-2 or TRBV6-3 to TRBJ2-7; 7 nucleotides match TRBD2. Per germline, CDR1 MNHEY and CDR2 SVGEGT. V shed 8 bases and J 0 bases; nucleotides not matched to a gene: 1. This CDR3 is built from 12 residues. The DNA for the CDR3 is TGTGCCAGCGGCGGGAGCTCCTACGAGCAGTACTTC. Translating it yields CASGGSSYEQYF.

This clonotype was observed a few times. This chain joins TRBV20-1 and TRBJ1-1, with a weak D call TRBD1 (5 bases). V was clipped by 6 bases and J by 5 bases, with 13 bases between them. Germline CDR1 DFQATT, CDR2 SNEGSKA (reference sequence). This CDR3 comprises 12 residues. CDR3 sequence reads: CSAPPQGTEAFF. CDR3 sequence (DNA): TGCAGTGCCCCACCCCAGGGAACTGAAGCTTTCTTT.

This sequence joins TRBV20-1 and TRBJ2-7; 14 nucleotides agree with TRBD2. The CDR3 is made up of 18 amino acids. V lost 3 bases to trimming and J lost 1 base; unmatched junction nucleotides: 11. CDR1 and CDR2 (germline): DFQATT, SNEGSKA (reference sequence). The CDR3 sequence is CSASYPGLAGDVSYEQYF. The DNA of the CDR3 is TGCAGTGCTAGTTATCCGGGACTAGCGGGAGATGTTTCCTACGAGCAGTACTTC.

V usage is TRBV12-3 or TRBV12-4 and J usage is TRBJ2-2, with D tentatively TRBD1 (6 bases). V was pared by 7 bases and J by 5 bases, with 14 bases between. There are 14 residues in the CDR3. CDR3 in amino acids: CASKQGSLTGELFF. CDR3 coding DNA: TGTGCCAGCAAACAGGGATCGCTTACCGGGGAGCTGTTTTTT.

CDR3 loop: CASSLANMDGTEAFF. The CDR3 DNA follows: TGCGCCAGCAGCTTGGCCAACATGGACGGCACTGAAGCTTTCTTT. V and J are TRBV5-1 and TRBJ1-1; no definite D call. V was clipped by 0 bases and J by 4 bases, with 13 bases between them. This CDR3 has 15 residues. Germline assignment: CDR1 SGHRS and CDR2 YFSETQ.

This clonotype showed up many times. An end of the junction does not agree with germline; a read error may underlie this. V gene TRBV5-1 combines with J gene TRBJ2-2, with D tentatively TRBD2 (5 bases). The V gene's germline CDR1 is SGHRS and CDR2 YFSETQ. The CDR3 contains 15 residues. The CDR3 is CASSLVGSRTGELFF. For the CDR3, the DNA is TGCGCCAGCAGCTTGGTAGGGTCTCGGACCGGGGAGCTGTTCTTT. The full variable domain, rest sourced from reference TRBV5-1 and TRBJ2-2, is KAGVTQTPRYLIKTRGQQVTLSCSPISGHRSVSWYQQTPGQGLQFLFEYFSETQRNKGNFPGRFSGRQFSNSRSEMNVSTLELGDSALYLCASSLVGSRTGELFFGEGSRLTVL.

This clonotype was seen more than once but under ten times. CDR3 sequence reads: CATSRDSRVVGPQYF. CDR3 nucleotide sequence: TGTGCCACCAGCAGAGATTCTCGGGTAGTTGGTCCCCAGTACTTC. J is TRBJ2-5 and V is TRBV15; D not certain. Germline lookup yields CDR1 LNHNV and CDR2 YYDKDF (reference sequence). The CDR3 totals 15 residues. Trimming pared 0 bases from V and 9 bases from J, leaving 17 bases between.

This chain joins TRBV28 and TRBJ2-3; D gene unclear. The CDR3 covers 14 residues. Trimming cost V 6 bases and J 6 bases, with 16 bases left between them. Germline loops: CDR1 MDHEN, CDR2 SYDVKM. The CDR3 sequence is CASSHSSPGDTQYF. In DNA, the CDR3 is TGTGCCAGCAGCCACTCCTCGCCCGGGGATACGCAGTATTTT.

This clonotype was recorded a few times. The genes are TRBV9 and TRBJ1-6; 10 nucleotides line up with TRBD1. V trimming: 4 bases; J trimming: 10 bases; junction bases outside the gene matches: 17. The germline CDR1 and CDR2 sequences are SGDLS and YYNGEE. CDR3 length: 18 amino acids. The CDR3 loop is CASSRGQGGRDKTSPLHF. The CDR3 coding sequence is TGTGCCAGCAGCCGCGGACAGGGGGGTCGGGACAAAACGTCACCCCTCCACTTT.

In its sample, this clonotype was seen a few times. The chain employs TRBV20-1 and TRBJ1-2; tentatively, D is TRBD1 (5 bases). This CDR3 region has 14 residues. V was shortened by 5 bases and J by 4 bases, with 17 bases between the two germline ends. Germline V CDR1 and CDR2: DFQATT, SNEGSKA (reference sequence). The CDR3 sequence: CSAFDRRLTYGYTF. Here the CDR3 DNA reads TGCAGTGCTTTCGACAGACGACTAACCTATGGCTACACCTTC.

The chain links TRBV20-1 to TRBJ1-2; D uncertain. The germline CDR1 and CDR2 sequences are DFQATT and SNEGSKA (reference sequence). There are 13 residues in the CDR3. V dropped 6 bases and J dropped 4 bases, with 15 bases sitting between them. The CDR3 loop reads CSAHIPASYGYTF. The CDR3 bases are TGCAGTGCCCACATCCCAGCTTCCTATGGCTACACCTTC.

This clonotype was seen more than once but under ten times. The gene calls are TRBV24-1 and TRBJ2-2; TRBD1 might be the D (6 bases). CDR1 KGHDR and CDR2 SFDVKD come from the germline V gene. CDR3 length equals 14 residues. V was trimmed by 7 bases and J by 1 base, leaving 9 bases between them. DNA of the CDR3: TGTGCCACCAGAGACAGGATGAACACCGGGGAGCTGTTTTTT. The encoded protein is CATRDRMNTGELFF.

This clonotype was found many times. V and J are TRBV4-3 and TRBJ2-2; D is uncertain. The CDR3 consists of 12 residues. CDR1 is LGHNA and CDR2 is YSLEER in the germline V gene. Trimming cost V 4 bases and J 8 bases, with 8 bases left between them. CDR3 coding DNA: TGCGCCAGCAGCCCGTCGGATGGGGAGCTGTTTTTT. It yields the protein CASSPSDGELFF.

The sample holds a few counts of this clonotype. The rearrangement joins TRBV9 to TRBJ2-1, with 7 bases lining up with TRBD2. The germline V gene encodes CDR1 SGDLS and CDR2 YYNGEE. J gave up 7 bases and V 5 bases, and 15 bases lay outside the gene matches. This CDR3 region has 16 residues. The CDR3 bases are TGTGCCAGCAGTCCTACCGGGAGGAGTACAAAGAATGAGCAGTTCTTC. Its protein product is CASSPTGRSTKNEQFF. Full variable domain (rest looked up from reference TRBV9 and TRBJ2-1): DSGVTQTPKHLITATGQRVTLRCSPRSGDLSVYWYQQSLDQGLQFLIQYYNGEERAKGNILERFSAQQFPDLHSELNLSSLELGDSALYFCASSPTGRSTKNEQFFGPGTRLTVL.

V usage is TRBV4-1 and J usage is TRBJ2-7; the D is unclear. CDR1 and CDR2 from the germline V gene are MGHRA and YSYEKL. Trimming took off 1 base at V and 4 bases at J, with 8 bases between the two ends. The CDR3 runs 13 residues. The CDR3 DNA sequence: TGCGCCAGCAGCCAAGGGTTACGTTACGAGCAGTACTTC. Translating gives CASSQGLRYEQYF.

This clonotype was recorded a few times. V is TRBV7-3 and J is TRBJ2-3; no clear D gene. The CDR3 is 14 residues long. With 1 base removed from V and 1 base from J, the gap between germline ends came to 6 bases. Germline CDR1 SGHTA, CDR2 FQGTGA. CDR3 DNA sequence: TGTGCCAGCAGCTTAAACAGTCGCACAGATACGCAGTATTTT. Amino acid sequence: CASSLNSRTDTQYF.

The rearrangement uses TRBV9 and TRBJ1-1; a possible D gene is TRBD1 (6 bases). The germline V and J ends were trimmed by 4 bases and 0 bases, with 16 bases remaining between them. Germline V gene data show CDR1 as SGDLS and CDR2 as YYNGEE. The CDR3 is 16 amino acids. The CDR3 DNA reads as TGTGCCAGCAGCCCGACGGTGGGGGCCATGAACACTGAAGCTTTCTTT. It encodes CASSPTVGAMNTEAFF.

V and J are TRBV12-3 or TRBV12-4 and TRBJ1-2; unclear D gene. The CDR3 has 14 residues. V lost 3 bases to trimming and J lost 8 bases, with 16 bases between them. The CDR3 sequence: CASSLIPGAEGYTF. CDR3 bases: TGTGCCAGCAGTTTGATACCGGGAGCAGAAGGCTACACCTTC.

This clonotype was seen at least ten times. The rearrangement joins TRBV12-3 or TRBV12-4 to TRBJ1-1; possible D gene TRBD1, 5 bases. This CDR3 contains 12 residues. V was shortened by 6 bases and J by 10 bases, with 15 bases between the two germline ends. The CDR3 DNA reads TGTGCCAGCAGCTCCGGCGGGGGTTTAGCTTTCTTT. This encodes CASSSGGGLAFF.

This chain uses TRBV5-1 with TRBJ2-7; 8 positions agree with TRBD1. The CDR3 consists of 14 residues. Germline values: CDR1 SGHRS, CDR2 YFSETQ. J was trimmed by 3 bases and V by 3 bases; bases with no gene match: 5. The CDR3 reads CASSSLDRVYEQYF. CDR3 DNA sequence: TGCGCCAGCAGCTCATTGGACAGGGTCTACGAGCAGTACTTC.

V gene TRBV12-3 or TRBV12-4 combines with J gene TRBJ1-1, with D unresolved. The CDR3 spans 14 residues. V shed 3 bases and J shed 10 bases, with 18 bases lying between them. The CDR3, as DNA: TGTGCCAGCAGTTTTACGGTGGGCCATACTCCAGCTTTCTTT. Its translation is CASSFTVGHTPAFF.

The sample holds a few counts of this clonotype. The rearrangement uses TRBV30 and TRBJ1-5; D is unclear. The germline V gene encodes CDR1 GTSNPN and CDR2 SVGIG (reference sequence). This CDR3 spans 15 amino acids. V was trimmed by 2 bases and J by 1 base, leaving 12 bases between them. The CDR3 reads CAWSSGVGSNQPQHF. CDR3 DNA: TGTGCCTGGAGTTCCGGGGTAGGGAGCAATCAGCCCCAGCATTTT.

The gene calls are TRBV7-9 and TRBJ2-2; a weak D match, TRBD1 (6 bases). Germline CDR1 and CDR2: SEHNR and FQNEAQ (reference sequence). The CDR3 runs 14 residues. V lost 3 bases, J lost 4 bases, and 9 bases lay in between. In DNA form, the CDR3 reads TGTGCCAGCAGCTTTTCAGGGGTCACCGGGGAGCTGTTTTTT. Translation gives CASSFSGVTGELFF.